These 15 T cell receptor beta chains were all obtained from the same sample, sequenced in a study of T cell responses to AZD1222 COVID-19 vaccine. Method: immunoSEQ multiplex PCR; TCRdb's copy keeps in-frame clones and lacks some. The data show 65,000 to 90,000 clones, with about 91% seen just once and less than 20% held by the top ten. Here the sequenced sample was peripheral blood, taken on day 0 of AZD1222 vaccination. Receptors were obtained from an adult in good health.

The count of this clone is one. The V gene is TRBV5-1, the J gene TRBJ2-4; a weak D match, TRBD1 (6 bases). The V and J ends lost 8 bases and 4 bases respectively, with 13 bases between them. Germline-derived CDR1 and CDR2 are SGHRS and YFSETQ. The CDR3 totals 13 residues. The DNA of the CDR3 is TGCGCCAGTAGCACCGGGACAAAAAACATTCAGTACTTC. Amino acids: CASSTGTKNIQYF.

This clone has only one observation. Germline is not matched at one junction end, which may reflect a read error. The V and J genes are TRBV20-1 and TRBJ1-2; D not certain. The CDR3 loop spans 8 amino acids. Germline CDR1 and CDR2: DFQATT and SNEGSKA (reference sequence). The CDR3, as DNA: TGCAGTGCTACTCCGATTCTCTTC. This gives the protein CSATPILF.

J is TRBJ2-7 and V is TRBV13; 10 bases are shared with TRBD1. V lost 4 bases and J lost 3; bases outside the gene matches: 6. The CDR3 is 15 residues long. Looked up from germline, CDR1 is PRHDT and CDR2 is FYEKMQ (reference sequence). CDR3: CASSSPGTGDYEQYF. The CDR3, as DNA: TGTGCCAGCAGCTCCCCCGGGACAGGGGACTACGAGCAGTACTTC. The variable domain in full, with the rest retrieved from reference TRBV13 and TRBJ2-7, is AAGVIQSPRHLIKEKRETATLKCYPIPRHDTVYWYQQGPGQDPQFLISFYEKMQSDKGSIPDRFSAQQFSDYHSELNMSSLELGDSALYFCASSSPGTGDYEQYFGPGTRLTVT.

The V call is TRBV3-1 (or the pseudogene TRBV3-2), the J call TRBJ1-1, with D possibly TRBD1 on 6 matching bases. Germline CDR1 and CDR2: LGHDT and YNNKEL (reference sequence). CDR3 size: 16 residues. The V end lost 4 bases, the J end lost 5 bases, and 20 bases lay between the germline ends. This CDR3 reads CASSRLGASPKTEAFF. CDR3 DNA sequence: TGTGCCAGCAGCCGTTTGGGGGCTAGTCCTAAAACTGAAGCTTTCTTT.

The rearrangement uses TRBV19 and TRBJ1-1, with a weak D call TRBD1 (5 bases). The length of the CDR3 is 15 residues. From germline, CDR1 is LNHDA and CDR2 SQIVND (reference sequence). V was pared by 7 bases and J by 1 base, with 16 bases between. CDR3: CASTNWGVGNTEAFF. For the CDR3, the DNA is TGTGCCAGTACCAATTGGGGCGTTGGGAACACTGAAGCTTTCTTT.

The V call is TRBV9, the J call TRBJ2-3; D ambiguous. The V gene lost 0 bases and the J gene lost 2 bases, with 4 bases spanning the gap. CDR1 is SGDLS and CDR2 is YYNGEE in the germline V gene. This CDR3 has 13 amino acids. The CDR3, as DNA: TGTGCCAGCAGCGTAGTGGCCACAGATACGCAGTATTTT. It encodes CASSVVATDTQYF.

V and J are TRBV18 and TRBJ1-1; TRBD1 aligns across 7 bases. V trimming: 9 bases; J trimming: 4 bases; junction bases outside the gene matches: 11. The CDR3 is 14 residues long. Germline V gene sequence: CDR1 KGHSH, CDR2 LQKENI. This chain's CDR3 is CASSGPSGGTEAFF. The CDR3 DNA reads as TGTGCCAGTTCAGGGCCCTCAGGGGGCACTGAAGCTTTCTTT.

As for this clone: The junction departs from the called germline gene at one end, perhaps through a read error. V gene TRBV25-1 combines with J gene TRBJ1-5, with a possible D match to TRBD1 (5 bases). This CDR3 contains 13 residues. Germline CDR1 reads MGHDK; CDR2 reads SYGVNS. The chain's CDR3 is CASSESGNRPQHF. DNA of the CDR3: TGTGCCAGCAGTGAATCAGGGAATCGGCCCCAGCATTTT.

This clone was observed a handful of times. The V and J genes are TRBV5-1 and TRBJ1-5, with TRBD1 identical over 7 bases. Germline loops: CDR1 SGHRS, CDR2 YFSETQ. The CDR3 contains 15 residues. J gave up 4 bases and V 5 bases, and 9 bases lay outside the gene matches. CDR3 nucleotides: TGCGCCAGCAGTTCTTACGACAGGGTAAATCAGCCCCAGCATTTT. Residues: CASSSYDRVNQPQHF.

The gene calls are TRBV27 and TRBJ2-3; a possible D gene is TRBD2 (5 bases). CDR1 is MNHEY and CDR2 is SMNVEV in the germline V gene (reference sequence). Trimming pared 2 bases from V and 4 bases from J, leaving 13 bases between. CDR3 length equals 15 residues. The CDR3 protein is CASSLTFGVPDTQYF. CDR3 nucleotides: TGTGCCAGCAGTTTAACTTTCGGGGTACCAGATACGCAGTATTTT.

This clone occurred once. This rearrangement joins TRBV29-1 to TRBJ2-7; 8 positions match TRBD1. The CDR3 spans 12 residues. The germline CDR1 and CDR2 sequences are SQVTM and ANQGSEA. V gave up 7 bases and J gave up 2 bases; unmatched junction bases: 4. The CDR3 DNA reads as TGCAGCGGTGGACAGGGTGCCTACGAGCAGTACTTC. This sequence encodes CSGGQGAYEQYF.

The rearrangement links TRBV5-1 to TRBJ2-1; weak D call: TRBD2 (5 bases). Germline V gene data show CDR1 as SGHRS and CDR2 as YFSETQ. There are 16 residues in the CDR3. V lost 4 bases and J lost 0, with 14 bases in between. CDR3 protein: CASSPRRRNSYNEQFF. The CDR3 bases are TGCGCCAGCAGCCCCCGGCGGAGGAACTCCTACAATGAGCAGTTCTTC.

The gene calls are TRBV5-5 and TRBJ2-3; 9 bases align to TRBD1. The V and J ends lost 2 bases and 8 bases, in that order; junction bases with no gene match: 12. Germline CDR1 and CDR2: SGHKS and YYEKEE (reference sequence). This CDR3 is built from 16 residues. The CDR3 DNA follows: TGTGCCAGCAGCTTAACACAGGGGGCACGTGAGGGTACGCAGTATTTT. Translation: CASSLTQGAREGTQYF.

This clone has just one count. CDR3: CASSLLVQGEDEQYF. In DNA, the CDR3 is TGTGCCAGCAGTTTATTGGTCCAGGGGGAGGACGAGCAGTACTTC. The chain combines TRBV28 with TRBJ2-7; TRBD1 might be the D (7 bases). The V gene's germline CDR1 is MDHEN and CDR2 SYDVKM. This CDR3 is built from 15 residues. Trimming took 1 base from V and 5 from J, leaving 15 bases between them.

V is TRBV7-9 and J is TRBJ2-1; TRBD1 might be the D (6 bases). CDR3 length equals 14 residues. Trimming pared 0 bases from V and 3 bases from J, leaving 6 bases between. The germline gives CDR1 SEHNR, CDR2 FQNEAQ (reference sequence). CDR3 nucleotides: TGTGCCAGCAGCTTAGCAGGGGGCTACAATGAGCAGTTCTTC. Protein product: CASSLAGGYNEQFF.